What follows are 20 T cell receptor beta chains derived from one specimen sequenced in a study of blood T cell repertoires in COVID-19. TCRdb keeps only in-frame clones here, not all; method: immunoSEQ multiplex PCR. The top ten hold 9% to 10% of the sample, which has more than 65,000 clones, approximately 78% seen once. The specimen sequenced was peripheral blood. These receptors all come from a woman older than 75 with acute or convalescent COVID-19.

The chain couples TRBV2 to TRBJ1-1; D not resolved. This CDR3 comprises 17 residues. V dropped 6 bases and J dropped 4 bases, with 24 bases sitting between them. Germline V CDR1 and CDR2: SNHLY, FYNNEI. CDR3 sequence (DNA): TGTGCCAGCAGCCCCGGACTTTTCATACTTCGGGGCACTGAAGCTTTCTTT. This sequence encodes CASSPGLFILRGTEAFF.

The chain joins TRBV18 to TRBJ1-2; TRBD1 agrees at 7 bases. This CDR3 spans 16 amino acids. J gave up 4 bases and V 3 bases, and 11 bases lay outside the gene matches. From germline, CDR1 is KGHSH and CDR2 LQKENI. DNA of the CDR3: TGTGCCAGCTCACCTCTACCAGGACAGGCGATCTATGGCTACACCTTC. Translating it yields CASSPLPGQAIYGYTF.

J is TRBJ1-2 and V is TRBV12-3 or TRBV12-4; no reliable D call. CDR3 length: 13 residues. Between the trimmed V and J ends, which lost 6 bases and 1 base, there was a span of 9 bases. In DNA form, the CDR3 reads TGTGCCAGCAGGTCCACAGTTAACTATGGCTACACCTTC. Its translation: CASRSTVNYGYTF.

V and J are TRBV6-5 and TRBJ2-3; 8 bases agree with TRBD2. Germline assignment: CDR1 MNHEY and CDR2 SVGAGI. CDR3 length: 15 amino acids. V lost 5 bases to trimming and J lost 1 base; unmatched junction nucleotides: 5. CDR3 bases: TGTGCCAGCAGTATCGGGGGGGCCGGCACAGATACGCAGTATTTT. Protein sequence: CASSIGGAGTDTQYF.

The chain uses TRBV2 and TRBJ1-4, with 9 nucleotides matching TRBD1. The V and J ends lost 6 bases and 7 bases, in that order; junction bases with no gene match: 9. The CDR3 runs 15 residues. Germline CDR1 reads SNHLY; CDR2 reads FYNNEI. CDR3 region: CASRPLQGAREKLFF. The CDR3 coding sequence is TGTGCCAGCAGACCTCTACAGGGGGCTCGTGAAAAACTGTTTTTT.

This sequence joins TRBV12-5 and TRBJ2-7; possible D gene TRBD2, 6 bases. The length of the CDR3 is 15 residues. Per germline, CDR1 LGHNT and CDR2 FRNRAP. The V and J ends lost 5 bases and 4 bases respectively, with 18 bases between them. The CDR3 region has the DNA TGTGCTAGTGGTCCACCGTCGGGGGTCTGGTACGAGCAGTACTTC. Translating gives CASGPPSGVWYEQYF.

The chain links TRBV5-1 to TRBJ1-1, with 8 bases that match TRBD1. Trimming removed 5 bases from V and 1 base from J; junction bases left unmatched: 4. The length of the CDR3 is 14 residues. Germline V CDR1 and CDR2: SGHRS, YFSETQ. The CDR3 DNA reads TGCGCCAGCAGACTGGGACAGGAGAACACTGAAGCTTTCTTT. It specifies CASRLGQENTEAFF.

J is TRBJ2-7 and V is TRBV4-1; D is perhaps TRBD2 (8 bases). V was pared by 4 bases and J by 0 bases, with 22 bases between. Germline CDR1 is MGHRA and CDR2 is YSYEKL. CDR3 length: 18 residues. CDR3 bases: TGCGCCAGCAGCCTCTCGAGCGGGGGCAGGGGGTTCTCCTACGAGCAGTACTTC. It is translated as CASSLSSGGRGFSYEQYF.

V gene TRBV11-2 combines with J gene TRBJ1-6, with 9 bases aligning to TRBD1. Germline CDR1 and CDR2: SGHAT and FQNNGV. V shed 1 base, J shed 8 bases, and the junction held 12 bases outside the gene matches. The CDR3 contains 18 residues. The CDR3 protein is CASSLAVDRGVYHSPLHF. CDR3 DNA: TGTGCCAGCAGCTTAGCGGTCGACAGGGGGGTTTATCATTCACCCCTCCACTTT. Full variable domain (missing parts from reference TRBV11-2 and TRBJ1-6): EAGVAQSPRYKIIEKRQSVAFWCNPISGHATLYWYQQILGQGPKLLIQFQNNGVVDDSQLPKDRFSAERLKGVDSTLKIQPAKLEDSAVYLCASSLAVDRGVYHSPLHFGNGTRLTVT.

The chain has TRBV19 and TRBJ2-3; TRBD2 matches at 13 bases. The CDR3 is 20 amino acids. After removal of 5 bases from V and 1 base from J, the junction contained 15 bases not matched to a gene. Germline V gene data show CDR1 as LNHDA and CDR2 as SQIVND (reference sequence). In DNA form, the CDR3 reads TGTGCCAGTAGTGCAAGAGGGACTAGCGGGGCGGGTAGCGGCACAGATACGCAGTATTTT. Amino acids: CASSARGTSGAGSGTDTQYF.

The CDR3 sequence is CASSADRVSDEQFF. In DNA form, the CDR3 reads TGTGCCAGCAGCGCGGACAGGGTAAGTGATGAGCAGTTCTTC. The chain carries TRBV9 and TRBJ2-1; 8 nucleotides align to TRBD1. The J segment lost 8 bases and the V segment lost 3 bases, leaving 7 bases of the junction unmatched. The CDR3 length is 14 residues. CDR1 and CDR2 (germline): SGDLS, YYNGEE. The variable domain in full, with the rest retrieved from reference TRBV9 and TRBJ2-1, is DSGVTQTPKHLITATGQRVTLRCSPRSGDLSVYWYQQSLDQGLQFLIQYYNGEERAKGNILERFSAQQFPDLHSELNLSSLELGDSALYFCASSADRVSDEQFFGPGTRLTVL.

Points on this clone: The junction shows a germline mismatch at one end, possibly a read error. This chain connects TRBV5-1 to TRBJ1-6; TRBD1 matches at 7 bases. Germline V gene data show CDR1 as SGHRS and CDR2 as YFSETQ. The CDR3 has 18 amino acids. The chain's CDR3 is CVSSWTGNGGSYNSPLHF. The DNA of the CDR3 is TGCGTCAGCAGCTGGACAGGTAACGGTGGCTCCTATAATTCACCCCTCCACTTT.

The rearrangement links TRBV12-5 to TRBJ1-1; no clear D. Germline V lookup: CDR1 LGHNT, CDR2 FRNRAP. This CDR3 contains 13 residues. Trimming pared 1 base from V and 1 base from J, leaving 4 bases between. Written as DNA, the CDR3 is TGTGCTAGTGGTTTGGGTAGGAACACTGAAGCTTTCTTT. This sequence encodes CASGLGRNTEAFF.

The rearrangement links TRBV10-2 to TRBJ2-5; D uncertain. The CDR3 has 12 residues. Deletions cut 4 bases from V and 5 bases from J, with 8 bases between. Germline CDR1 is WSHSY and CDR2 is SAAADI. CDR3 nucleotides: TGCGCCAGCAGTGCGCGCAGGGAGACCCAGTACTTC. Protein product: CASSARRETQYF.

This rearrangement joins TRBV6-6 to TRBJ1-1; 7 bases match TRBD1. The CDR3 covers 13 residues. J lost 0 bases, V lost 8 bases, and 3 bases had no gene match. Germline values: CDR1 MNHNY, CDR2 SVGAGI (reference sequence). Written as DNA, the CDR3 is TGTGCCAGCCACAGGGGACTGAACACTGAAGCTTTCTTT. Protein product: CASHRGLNTEAFF.

The V and J genes are TRBV27 and TRBJ2-3; D may be TRBD2 (6 bases). Germline V gene data show CDR1 as MNHEY and CDR2 as SMNVEV (reference sequence). The length of the CDR3 is 14 residues. V dropped 6 bases and J dropped 2 bases, with 12 bases sitting between them. CDR3 protein: CASRYTSPTDTQYF. Written as DNA, the CDR3 is TGTGCCAGCAGGTATACTAGCCCCACAGATACGCAGTATTTT.

The rearrangement uses TRBV29-1 and TRBJ2-1; 13 nucleotides align to TRBD2. The CDR3 covers 13 residues. Per the germline V gene, CDR1 is SQVTM and CDR2 is ANQGSEA. V lost 8 bases, J lost 5 bases, and 3 bases stayed unmatched. This CDR3 reads CSSGTSGDNEQFF. DNA of the CDR3: TGCAGCTCCGGGACTAGCGGGGACAATGAGCAGTTCTTC.

V is TRBV6-5 and J is TRBJ1-5; 8 bases are a match to TRBD1. The CDR3 extends over 13 amino acids. The germline V gene encodes CDR1 MNHEY and CDR2 SVGAGI. V dropped 5 bases and J dropped 7; count of bases not matched to a gene: 4. CDR3 protein: CASSRDRGQPQHF. CDR3 coding DNA: TGTGCCAGCAGTCGAGACAGGGGCCAGCCCCAGCATTTT.

This rearrangement joins TRBV7-2 to TRBJ1-4; possibly TRBD1 for D (5 bases). Germline CDR1 is SGHTA and CDR2 is FQGNSA. This CDR3 comprises 16 residues. Trimming removed 2 bases at V and 7 bases at J, with 17 bases between. In DNA, the CDR3 is TGTGCCAGCAGCTTATCGGTGGCGGGGCTCGCTGAAAAACTGTTTTTT. Its translation is CASSLSVAGLAEKLFF.

This clone appeared a single time. This chain links TRBV5-1 with TRBJ1-5, with a tentative D call TRBD1 (5 bases). CDR1 is SGHRS and CDR2 is YFSETQ in the germline V gene. The CDR3 has 15 residues. V was pared by 0 bases and J by 6 bases, with 13 bases between. The CDR3 DNA follows: TGCGCCAGCAGCTTGGACGGGGGAAAGGTTCAGCCCCAGCATTTT. Its translation is CASSLDGGKVQPQHF. The full variable domain, rest sourced from reference TRBV5-1 and TRBJ1-5, is KAGVTQTPRYLIKTRGQQVTLSCSPISGHRSVSWYQQTPGQGLQFLFEYFSETQRNKGNFPGRFSGRQFSNSRSEMNVSTLELGDSALYLCASSLDGGKVQPQHFGDGTRLSIL.